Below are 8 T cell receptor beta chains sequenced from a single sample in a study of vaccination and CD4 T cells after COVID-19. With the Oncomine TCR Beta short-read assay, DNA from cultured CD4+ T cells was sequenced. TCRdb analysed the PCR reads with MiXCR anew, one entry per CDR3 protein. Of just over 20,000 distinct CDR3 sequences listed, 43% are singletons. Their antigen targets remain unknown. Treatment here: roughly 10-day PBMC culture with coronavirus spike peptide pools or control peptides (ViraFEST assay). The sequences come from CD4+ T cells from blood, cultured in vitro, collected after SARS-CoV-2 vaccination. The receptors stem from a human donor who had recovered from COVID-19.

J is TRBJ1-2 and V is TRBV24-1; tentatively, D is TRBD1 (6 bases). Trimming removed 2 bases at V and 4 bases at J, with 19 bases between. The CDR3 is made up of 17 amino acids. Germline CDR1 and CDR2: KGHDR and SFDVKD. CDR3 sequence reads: CATSDSQVGAGFYGYTF. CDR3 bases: TGTGCCACCAGTGATTCCCAAGTGGGGGCCGGATTCTATGGCTACACCTTC.

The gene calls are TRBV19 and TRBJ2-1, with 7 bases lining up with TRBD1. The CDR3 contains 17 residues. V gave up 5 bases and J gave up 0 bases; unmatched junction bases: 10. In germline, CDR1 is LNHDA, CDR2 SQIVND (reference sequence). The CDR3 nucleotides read TGTGCCAGTAGTCAACCCGGGACAGCCATCTCCTACAATGAGCAGTTCTTC. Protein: CASSQPGTAISYNEQFF.

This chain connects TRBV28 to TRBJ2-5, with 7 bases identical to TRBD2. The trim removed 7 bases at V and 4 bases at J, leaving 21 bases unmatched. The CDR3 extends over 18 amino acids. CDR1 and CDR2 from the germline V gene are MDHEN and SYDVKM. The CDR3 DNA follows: TGTGCCAGCATGGGGAGTGGGGGAGGGCCGATTCTTCGAGAGACCCAGTACTTC. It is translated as CASMGSGGGPILRETQYF.

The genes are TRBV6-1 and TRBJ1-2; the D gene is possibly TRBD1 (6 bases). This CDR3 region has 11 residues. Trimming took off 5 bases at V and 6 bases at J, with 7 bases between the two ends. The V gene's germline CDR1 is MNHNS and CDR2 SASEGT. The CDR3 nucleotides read TGTGCCAGCAGTCAGGGGAATGGCTACACCTTC. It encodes CASSQGNGYTF.

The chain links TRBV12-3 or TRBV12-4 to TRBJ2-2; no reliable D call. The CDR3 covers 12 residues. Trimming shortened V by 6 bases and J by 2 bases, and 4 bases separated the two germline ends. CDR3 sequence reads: CASRLNTGELFF. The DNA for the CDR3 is TGTGCCAGCAGACTAAACACCGGGGAGCTGTTTTTT.

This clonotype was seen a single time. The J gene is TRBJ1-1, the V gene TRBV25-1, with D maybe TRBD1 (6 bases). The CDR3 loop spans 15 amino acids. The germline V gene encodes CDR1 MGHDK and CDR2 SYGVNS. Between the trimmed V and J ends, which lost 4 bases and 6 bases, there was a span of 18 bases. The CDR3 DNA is TGTGCCAGCAGTGCTGCGGGACATCATCTGGCTGAAGCTTTCTTT. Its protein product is CASSAAGHHLAEAFF.

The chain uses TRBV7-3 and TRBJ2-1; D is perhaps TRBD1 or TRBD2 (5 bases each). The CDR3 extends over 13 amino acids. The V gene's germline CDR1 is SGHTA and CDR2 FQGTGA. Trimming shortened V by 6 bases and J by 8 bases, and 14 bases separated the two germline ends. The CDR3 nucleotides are TGTGCCAGCAGTTTTATGAGGGGCGATGAGCAGTTCTTC. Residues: CASSFMRGDEQFF.

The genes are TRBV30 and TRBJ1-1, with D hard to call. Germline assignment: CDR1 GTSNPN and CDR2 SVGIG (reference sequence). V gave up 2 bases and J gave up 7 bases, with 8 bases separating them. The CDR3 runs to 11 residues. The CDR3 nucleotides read TGTGCCTGGAGTCTCGCTAATGAAGCTTTCTTT. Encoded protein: CAWSLANEAFF.